The TCR beta chain under discussion was sequenced for a study of blood T cell repertoires in COVID-19. Study overall: Spain, Italy and the United States supplied samples that represented acute and convalescent COVID-19.

The method was immunoSEQ multiplex PCR; TCRdb's version includes in-frame clones alone and lacks a portion of them. There are around 100,000 clones in the sample; more than 85% occur only once, and around 6.9% lies in the top ten. The CDR3 has 14 amino acids. The germline V gene encodes CDR1 SGHRS and CDR2 YFSETQ. V shed 0 bases and J shed 7 bases, with 10 bases lying between them. The sample was peripheral blood. This TCR came from a man in his thirties or forties in a cohort sampled during active COVID-19. The chain combines TRBV5-1 with TRBJ1-4, with a possible D match to TRBD1 (6 bases). CDR3 sequence (DNA): TGCGCCAGCAGCTTGGATGGCAGGGGTGAAAAACTGTTTTTT. It specifies CASSLDGRGEKLFF.